Listed below are T cell receptor beta chains from one sample, sequenced in a study of sequential checkpoint blockade in melanoma. Assay: immunoSEQ multiplex PCR; the TCRdb copy retains only in-frame clones and omits some. Altogether over 10,000 clones are present, around 65% being singletons, with the ten largest covering approximately 22%. Sample: CD8+ T cells sorted from blood (inferred from file names), taken from a patient given nivolumab and ipilimumab in sequence. These receptors all come from a human donor with melanoma. Both conserved end residues are part of each CDR3. A D gene is named only where the DNA matches it firmly. Clone size is not always given. Where it is, it says once, few, many or a class for expanded clones.

TRBD1,.,TRBJ1-1,TRBV6-5,TGTGCCAGCAGTCTAGGGACAGGGATAACTGAAGCTTTCTTT,CASSLGTGITEAFF
TRBD1,.,TRBJ1-6,TRBV4-1,TGCGCCAGCAGCCCCCGGGACAGGGTGAATAATTCACCCCTCCACTTT,CASSPRDRVNNSPLHF
TRBD2,.,TRBJ2-1,TRBV4-3,TGCGCCAGCAGCGAGGGACTAGCGGGGATGTATGAGCAGTTCTTC,CASSEGLAGMYEQFF
.,.,TRBJ2-3,TRBV11-3,TGTGCCAGCCGTAACCTCGGGAGAGTTTCCACAGATACGCAGTATTTT,CASRNLGRVSTDTQYF
TRBD2,.,TRBJ2-7,TRBV4-2,TGTGCCAGCAGCCCCCTAGCGGGAATCTACGAGCAGTACTTC,CASSPLAGIYEQYF
TRBD1,few,TRBJ2-3,TRBV27,TGTGCCAGCAGCGGGATCCGGGACAGGGGTACAGATACGCAGTATTTT,CASSGIRDRGTDTQYF
.,few,TRBJ2-1,TRBV9,TGTGCCAGCAGCGTCCGTCCAGGGGAGACCTACAATGAGCAGTTCTTC,CASSVRPGETYNEQFF
.,large,TRBJ2-7,TRBV6-1,TGTGCCAGCAGTGTTCAGGGGAACACCTACGAGCAGTACTTC,CASSVQGNTYEQYF
TRBD1,.,TRBJ2-7,TRBV6-5,TGTGCCAGCAGTGGGACAGGGGGTTGGGAGCAGTACTTC,CASSGTGGWEQYF
TRBD1,.,TRBJ1-5,TRBV9,TGTGCCAGCAGCGTAGAGGGGACAGGGGGCGAGCCCCAGCATTTT,CASSVEGTGGEPQHF
TRBD2,.,TRBJ2-7,TRBV29-1,TGCAGCGTTGAGTTAGCGGGAAACTACGAGCAGTACTTC,CSVELAGNYEQYF
TRBD1,few,TRBJ2-5,TRBV2,TGTGCCAGCAGTGATGGTAGGGGGCGCGTCCAAGAGACCCAGTACTTC,CASSDGRGRVQETQYF
.,few,TRBJ2-1,TRBV9,TGTGCCAGCAGCGTAGGGGTTAGCACCGGAGAGCAGTTCTTC,CASSVGVSTGEQFF
.,once,TRBJ2-7,TRBV19,TGTGCCAGTAGTATAGTCCCAGGGACCTACGAGCAGTACTTC,CASSIVPGTYEQYF
TRBD1,.,TRBJ1-1,TRBV25-1,TGTGCCAGCAGTGCATCCGGGACAGGGGCCCCTTTCTTT,CASSASGTGAPFF
.,.,TRBJ2-6,TRBV7-9,TGTGCCAGCAGCTCCCCCGGGAGTGCTGGGGCCAACGTCCTGACTTTC,CASSSPGSAGANVLTF
.,.,TRBJ2-7,TRBV6-5,TGTGCCAGCAGTTTCTCGGGCTTCCTTTCAGGGGAGCAGTACTTC,CASSFSGFLSGEQYF
TRBD2,once,TRBJ2-1,TRBV10-3,TGTGCCATCAGGGAGCGGGGGGGCGGCAATGAGCAGTTCTTC,CAIRERGGGNEQFF